The 13 T cell receptor beta chains in this list originate from one sample, sequenced in a study of T cell repertoires in cytomegalovirus infection. TCRdb fed the reads into MiXCR, producing one record per CDR3 protein. Here the sample spans about 300,000 distinct CDR3 sequences, 9.6% being singletons. The sample consisted of PBMCs. The origin of the receptors is a human donor in good health (CMV status not recorded). Some clones in this sample may be carry-over from other donors' samples.

The chain uses TRBV2 and TRBJ1-2, with 7 bases aligning to TRBD1. Trimming took 6 bases from V and 4 from J; bases not matched to a gene: 8. Germline assignment: CDR1 SNHLY and CDR2 FYNNEI. The CDR3 has 14 residues. The CDR3 region is CASRPQGLGYGYTF. The CDR3 DNA follows: TGTGCCAGCAGGCCACAGGGGTTAGGCTATGGCTACACCTTC.

This clonotype was counted at least ten times. The chain couples TRBV2 to TRBJ2-7, with D possibly TRBD2 on 5 matching bases. The V gene lost 8 bases and the J gene lost 0 bases, with 8 bases spanning the gap. Germline assignment: CDR1 SNHLY and CDR2 FYNNEI. The CDR3 has 12 amino acids. The CDR3 loop is CASLEGSYEQYV. The CDR3 region has the DNA TGTGCCAGCCTAGAGGGCTCCTACGAGCAGTACGTC.

A note on this clonotype: A much larger clonotype is one base distant, so this may be a read error. The chain recombines TRBV6-4 with TRBJ1-4; D is perhaps TRBD1 (5 bases). Germline CDR1 MRHNA, CDR2 SNTAGT. Trimming took 2 bases from V and 3 from J, leaving 16 bases between them. The CDR3 runs to 17 residues. CDR3: CASSDAERDRANEKLFF. The CDR3 bases are TGTGCCAGCAGTGACGCGGAAAGGGACCGAGCTAATGAAAAACTGTTTTTT.

This clonotype appeared many times. The chain uses TRBV7-9 and TRBJ1-1; no firm D call. CDR3 length: 14 amino acids. The germline V and J ends were trimmed by 7 bases and 1 base, with 13 bases remaining between them. Looked up from germline, CDR1 is SEHNR and CDR2 is FQNEAQ (reference sequence). This CDR3 reads CASTQSGANTEAFF. DNA of the CDR3: TGTGCCAGCACCCAATCGGGAGCGAACACTGAAGCTTTCTTT.

This clonotype came up a few times. V is TRBV20-1 and J is TRBJ1-1; D remains unclear. Germline V gives CDR1 DFQATT, CDR2 SNEGSKA (reference sequence). This CDR3 is 15 amino acids long. Trimming cost V 3 bases and J 11 bases, with 25 bases left between them. CDR3 loop: CSARGRVTARLFAFF. In DNA form, the CDR3 reads TGCAGTGCTAGGGGGAGAGTCACCGCAAGGCTGTTCGCTTTCTTT.

This clonotype has a count of ten or more. The chain combines TRBV7-2 with TRBJ2-7; D might be TRBD1 (5 bases). The V and J ends lost 2 bases and 2 bases respectively, with 10 bases between them. This CDR3 region has 14 residues. The V gene's germline CDR1 is SGHTA and CDR2 FQGNSA. DNA of the CDR3: TGTGCCAGCAGCTTACAGGGTCCAACCTACGAGCAGTACTTC. It translates to CASSLQGPTYEQYF.

The chain recombines TRBV6-5 with TRBJ2-5; 8 bases map to TRBD2. This CDR3 contains 17 residues. V gave up 5 bases and J gave up 3 bases; unmatched junction bases: 14. The germline V gene has CDR1 MNHEY and CDR2 SVGAGI. The CDR3 bases are TGTGCCAGCAGTCCCCAGCTAAGGGTGCGGGGGGAAGAGACCCAGTACTTC. Its translation is CASSPQLRVRGEETQYF.

This clonotype was seen repeatedly, ten times or more. The V call is TRBV6-2 or TRBV6-3, the J call TRBJ2-7, with D tentatively TRBD1 (6 bases). V dropped 5 bases and J dropped 3 bases, with 14 bases sitting between them. Germline assignment: CDR1 MNHEY and CDR2 SVGEGT. This CDR3 is built from 14 residues. CDR3 residues: CASSQGQSFYEQYV. In nucleotides, the CDR3 is TGTGCCAGCAGTCAAGGACAGAGCTTCTACGAGCAGTACGTC.

At least ten counts were recorded for this clonotype. This rearrangement joins TRBV6-5 to TRBJ1-1, with D unresolved. Deletions cut 4 bases from V and 6 bases from J, with 12 bases between. The CDR3 extends over 13 amino acids. Germline V gives CDR1 MNHEY, CDR2 SVGAGI. The CDR3 spells CASSFGGGAEAFF. The CDR3 DNA reads as TGTGCCAGCAGTTTCGGCGGTGGGGCTGAAGCTTTCTTT.

The J gene is TRBJ1-2, the V gene TRBV20-1, with 9 bases fitting TRBD1. The CDR3 is made up of 16 amino acids. The ends lost 2 bases at V and 7 bases at J; junction bases unmatched: 14. CDR1 and CDR2 from the germline V gene are DFQATT and SNEGSKA (reference sequence). CDR3 nucleotides: TGCAGTGCTAGATTTATACCCCGGGACAGGGTTTCTGGCTACACCTTC. This codes for CSARFIPRDRVSGYTF.

This clonotype was picked up many times. The chain links TRBV7-2 to TRBJ2-1; D unresolved. Germline lookup yields CDR1 SGHTA and CDR2 FQGNSA. V lost 8 bases, J lost 8 bases, and 16 bases lay in between. This CDR3 is 13 amino acids long. The CDR3 sequence: CASQDPPLDEQFF. CDR3 nucleotides: TGTGCCAGCCAAGACCCCCCCTTGGATGAGCAGTTCTTC.

The table lists this clonotype with many counts. V usage is TRBV20-1 and J usage is TRBJ1-6; D perhaps matches TRBD1 (6 bases). The CDR3 sequence is 14 residues long. Germline V gene sequence: CDR1 DFQATT, CDR2 SNEGSKA (reference sequence). Trimming shortened V by 6 bases and J by 5 bases, and 14 bases separated the two germline ends. DNA of the CDR3: TGCAGTGCAAGTCCCCCAGGGGATAATTCACCCCTCCACTTT. As protein: CSASPPGDNSPLHF.

At least ten counts were recorded for this clonotype. This sequence joins TRBV6-2 or TRBV6-3 and TRBJ2-5; a possible D gene is TRBD2 (7 bases). CDR1 and CDR2 from the germline V gene are MNHEY and SVGEGT. V lost 5 bases, J lost 2 bases, and 15 bases lay in between. This CDR3 is 15 amino acids long. CDR3 DNA sequence: TGTGCCAGCAGTAAGGCGGGGGCTGCACAAGAGACCCAGTACTTC. The encoded protein is CASSKAGAAQETQYF.